This TCR beta chain was identified in a study of OX40 agonist ivuxolimab in advanced cancers. About the research overall: Treatment of patients was with ivuxolimab, an agonistic anti-OX40 (CD134) antibody.

Enrollment shut out patients with autoimmune disease history or systemic immunosuppression. To note about this clone: Antigen specificity is unknown.

Clones were read by immunoSEQ multiplex PCR, and TCRdb kept only the in-frame ones, dropping some. The sample lists about 84,000 clones, approximately 89% occurring once. Germline V lookup: CDR1 LNHDA, CDR2 SQIVND (reference sequence). This CDR3 has 13 amino acids. V was shortened by 7 bases and J by 0 bases, with 4 bases between the two germline ends. Study outcomes and limitations: CD4+ and CD8+ blood T cells expanded clonally by week 6 at 0.1 to 3.0 mg/kg.

The specimen comprised CD4+ or CD8+ T cells sorted from blood, sampled in a trial of the OX40 agonist ivuxolimab. V gene TRBV19 combines with J gene TRBJ2-6, with D hard to call. This TCR came from an adult with an advanced solid tumor such as melanoma, head and neck, liver or kidney cancer. Here the CDR3 reads CASKSSGANVLTF. CDR3 sequence (DNA): TGTGCCAGTAAATCCTCTGGGGCCAACGTCCTGACTTTC.